This TCR beta chain was captured in a study of T cells in localized non-small cell lung cancer. Study observations and caveats: Density of T cells in blood, when higher, went with longer overall survival.

Method: immunoSEQ multiplex PCR; TCRdb's copy keeps in-frame clones and lacks some. The sample includes about 33,000 clones, roughly nine tenths of them seen just once. Worth noting for this clone: The antigen remains undetermined.

This CDR3 comprises 14 residues. V was shortened by 4 bases and J by 5 bases, with 11 bases between the two germline ends. Germline V gene sequence: CDR1 MNHNS, CDR2 SASEGT. The chain couples TRBV6-1 to TRBJ2-2, with D possibly TRBD2 on 6 matching bases. The receptor comes from a man aged 35-75 years with stage I lung adenocarcinoma. The sequences come from peripheral blood, collected before any cancer treatment. CDR3 nucleotides: TGTGCCAGCAGTGGCGGGGATGGGACCGGGGAGCTGTTTTTT. Translation: CASSGGDGTGELFF.